The clone carrying this TCR beta chain showed up many times. First-strand cDNA used TRAV- and TRBV-specific primers, covering alpha and beta chains. The PCR that amplified TCRs ran for about 20 cycles, relying on a constant-region primer and a V-primer adapter. From the reads, TCRdb called clonotypes with MiXCR, one entry per CDR3 protein. The profile shows tens of thousands of distinct CDR3 sequences, roughly 20% of them singletons. These data belong to a study of low-dose radiotherapy and immunotherapy resistance in tumors. As for the study in general: Cohort 1 was given 0.5 Gy fractions every 2 weeks, 6.5 Gy in total. Patients' oral aspirin dose was 300 mg daily across four cycles from cycle 1 day 1.

This sample's time point: after trial treatment. This sample's treatment: LDRT plus nivolumab, ipilimumab, low-dose cyclophosphamide and aspirin (RACIN trial). Nivolumab, ipilimumab, aspirin, low-dose cyclophosphamide and low-dose radiotherapy were all administered to the donors. This TCR came from a female donor with ovarian cancer. Sequences were derived from PBMCs, sampled after low-dose radiotherapy plus immunotherapy.

CDR3 protein: CSARRGTDTQYF. The CDR3, as DNA: TGCAGTGCTAGAAGGGGGACAGATACGCAGTATTTT. The V gene is TRBV20-1, the J gene TRBJ2-3; TRBD1 might be the D (6 bases). CDR3 length: 12 residues. The V end lost 2 bases, the J end lost 3 bases, and 6 bases lay between the germline ends. The germline CDR1 and CDR2 sequences are DFQATT and SNEGSKA (reference sequence).